The subject of this entry is one T cell receptor (beta chain). This entry is derived from a study of shared clonotypes between healthy human individuals. The germline CDR1 and CDR2 sequences are SGHAT and FQNNGV. The CDR3 is 13 residues long. V was cut by 5 bases and J by 8 bases, with 15 bases left in between. TCRdb's copy holds only in-frame clones and misses some; the assay was immunoSEQ multiplex PCR. Of around 2.5 million clones in the sample, more than 85% are singletons; the top ten hold about 0.39%. What was sequenced was naive CD4+ T cells from PBMCs. Described subset: CD45RA+ positively selected. V usage is TRBV11-2 and J usage is TRBJ1-2; D may be TRBD1 (5 bases). This receptor was identified in a young man in good health. Some clones in this sample may be carry-over from other donors' samples. The DNA of the CDR3 is TGTGCCAGCAGCCGCGGGGCGGTCGGGGGCTACACCTTC. Its translation is CASSRGAVGGYTF.